This T cell receptor (beta chain) was sequenced during a study of identical twins. Study-wide findings and caveats: While abundant cord blood beta clonotypes carried fewer insertions, memory repertoires showed no such pattern.

The V gene lost 5 bases and the J gene lost 8 bases, with 13 bases spanning the gap. The CDR3 length is 13 residues. The sample holds a few counts of this clonotype. Its cognate antigen is unknown. A universal primer site was added by template switching, and unique molecular identifiers were carried by the cDNA. Each CDR3 protein gets one entry after TCRdb re-called the 5' RACE reads with MiXCR. The data show about 1.7 million distinct CDR3 sequences, less than 40% seen once. V and J are TRBV12-3 or TRBV12-4 and TRBJ2-1, with a weak D call TRBD2 (6 bases). Sequencing was carried out using cord blood. The sequence was obtained from a newborn girl in good health. The CDR3 spells CASSPTSRDEQFF. For the CDR3, the DNA is TGTGCCAGCAGTCCTACTAGCCGGGATGAGCAGTTCTTC.